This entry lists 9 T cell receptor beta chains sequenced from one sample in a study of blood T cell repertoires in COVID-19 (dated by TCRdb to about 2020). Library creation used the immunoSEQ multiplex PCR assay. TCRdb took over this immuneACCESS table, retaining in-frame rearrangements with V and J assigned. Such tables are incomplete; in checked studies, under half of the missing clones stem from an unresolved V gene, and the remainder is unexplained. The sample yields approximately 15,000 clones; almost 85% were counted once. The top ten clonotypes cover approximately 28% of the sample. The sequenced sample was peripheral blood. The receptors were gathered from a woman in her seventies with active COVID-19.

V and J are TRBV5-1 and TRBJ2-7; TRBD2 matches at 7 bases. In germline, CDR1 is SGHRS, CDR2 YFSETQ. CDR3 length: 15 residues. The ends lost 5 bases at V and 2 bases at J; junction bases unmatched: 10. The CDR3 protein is CASSPQSGTPYEQYF. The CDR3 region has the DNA TGCGCCAGCAGTCCTCAAAGCGGGACTCCCTACGAGCAGTACTTC.

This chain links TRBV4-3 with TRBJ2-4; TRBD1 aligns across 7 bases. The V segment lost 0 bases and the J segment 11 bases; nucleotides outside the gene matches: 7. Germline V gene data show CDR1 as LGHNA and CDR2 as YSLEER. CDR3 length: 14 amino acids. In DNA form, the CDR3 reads TGCGCCAGCAGCCAAGATAGGGGAACAGGGGTTCAGTACTTC. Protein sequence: CASSQDRGTGVQYF.

CDR3 DNA: TGTGCCAGCAGTTCGGGCGGGGGCTCCTACAATGAGCAGTTCTTC. Protein sequence: CASSSGGGSYNEQFF. The chain carries TRBV6-5 and TRBJ2-1; 7 bases agree with TRBD2. V shed 4 bases, J shed 0 bases, and the junction held 3 bases outside the gene matches. Germline V gives CDR1 MNHEY, CDR2 SVGAGI. The CDR3 is 15 residues long.

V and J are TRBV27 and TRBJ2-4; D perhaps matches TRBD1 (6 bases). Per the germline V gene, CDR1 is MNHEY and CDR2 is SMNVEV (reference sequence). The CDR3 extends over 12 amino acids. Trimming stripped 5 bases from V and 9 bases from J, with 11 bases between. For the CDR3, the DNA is TGTGCCAGCAGTGTACAGGGCGGCATTCAGTACTTC. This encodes CASSVQGGIQYF.

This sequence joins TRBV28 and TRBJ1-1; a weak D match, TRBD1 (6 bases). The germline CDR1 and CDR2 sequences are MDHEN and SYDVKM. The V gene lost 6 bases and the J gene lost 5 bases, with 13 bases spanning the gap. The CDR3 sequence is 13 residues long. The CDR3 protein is CASRPGQTTEAFF. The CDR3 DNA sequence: TGTGCCAGCAGGCCGGGACAAACTACTGAAGCTTTCTTT. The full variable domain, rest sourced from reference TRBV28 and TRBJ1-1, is DVKVTQSSRYLVKRTGEKVFLECVQDMDHENMFWYRQDPGLGLRLIYFSYDVKMKEKGDIPEGYSVSREKKERFSLILESASTNQTSMYLCASRPGQTTEAFFGQGTRLTVV.

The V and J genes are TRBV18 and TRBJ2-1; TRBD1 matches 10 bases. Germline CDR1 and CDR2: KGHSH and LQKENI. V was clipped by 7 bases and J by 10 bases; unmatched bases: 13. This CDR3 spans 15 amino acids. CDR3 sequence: CASWDRDRGVAEQFF. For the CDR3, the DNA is TGTGCCAGCTGGGACCGGGACAGGGGAGTGGCGGAGCAGTTCTTC.

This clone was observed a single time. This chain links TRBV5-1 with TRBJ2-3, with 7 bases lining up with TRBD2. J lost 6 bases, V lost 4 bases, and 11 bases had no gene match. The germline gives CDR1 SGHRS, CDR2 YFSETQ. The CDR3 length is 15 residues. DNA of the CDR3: TGCGCCAGCAGCCGGGCGGGAGAACCGGGGGATACGCAGTATTTT. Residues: CASSRAGEPGDTQYF. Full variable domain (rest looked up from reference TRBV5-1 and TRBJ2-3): KAGVTQTPRYLIKTRGQQVTLSCSPISGHRSVSWYQQTPGQGLQFLFEYFSETQRNKGNFPGRFSGRQFSNSRSEMNVSTLELGDSALYLCASSRAGEPGDTQYFGPGTRLTVL.

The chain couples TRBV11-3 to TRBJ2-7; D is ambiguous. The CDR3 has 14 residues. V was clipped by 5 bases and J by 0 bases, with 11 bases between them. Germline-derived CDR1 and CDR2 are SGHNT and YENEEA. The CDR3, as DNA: TGTGCCAGCAGCGAAACAGCCGCCTCCTACGAGCAGTACTTC. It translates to CASSETAASYEQYF.

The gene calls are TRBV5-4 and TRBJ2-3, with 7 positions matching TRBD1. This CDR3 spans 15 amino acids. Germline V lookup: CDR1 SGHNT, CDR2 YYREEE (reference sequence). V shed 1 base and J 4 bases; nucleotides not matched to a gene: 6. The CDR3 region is CASSLRQGVPDTQYF. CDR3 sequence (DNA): TGTGCCAGCAGCTTGAGGCAGGGGGTGCCAGATACGCAGTATTTT.